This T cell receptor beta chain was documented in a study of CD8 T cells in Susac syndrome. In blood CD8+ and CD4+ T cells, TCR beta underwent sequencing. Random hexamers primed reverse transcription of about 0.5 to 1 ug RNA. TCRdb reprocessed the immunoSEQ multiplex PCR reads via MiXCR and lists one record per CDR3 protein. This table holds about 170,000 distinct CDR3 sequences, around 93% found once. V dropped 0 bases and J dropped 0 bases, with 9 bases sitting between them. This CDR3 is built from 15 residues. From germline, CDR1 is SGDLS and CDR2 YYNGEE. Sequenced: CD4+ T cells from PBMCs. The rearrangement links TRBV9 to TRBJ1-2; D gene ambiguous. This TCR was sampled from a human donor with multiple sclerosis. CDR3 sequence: CASSVDPVSNYGYTF. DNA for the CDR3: TGTGCCAGCAGCGTAGACCCGGTTTCTAACTATGGCTACACCTTC.